The clone carrying this T cell receptor beta chain has more than one count but fewer than ten. Its antigen remains unknown. This sample stems from a study of T cell repertoires in cytomegalovirus infection. In the study overall: Recently identified HLA-C-restricted CMV epitopes were among the peptides used. Public TCR beta signatures provided an indication of both CMV infection and a matching HLA type.

TCRdb itself ran the reads through MiXCR, one entry per CDR3 protein. The sample gives around 750,000 distinct CDR3 sequences, about 31% of which show up once; around an eighth is in the top ten. General study findings and limits: Accumulated public TCR beta family frequency recognized individuals carrying CMV together with the relevant HLA. The ex vivo response was dominated by HLA-C-restricted CMV-specific TCR beta clonotypes.

The germline V gene has CDR1 MNHEY and CDR2 SMNVEV (reference sequence). The CDR3 is 16 amino acids. Trimming stripped 2 bases from V and 2 bases from J, with 14 bases between. Material: cultured CD8+ T cells from PBMCs, obtained from culture after CMV antigen stimulation. The clonotype comes from a human donor in good health (CMV status not recorded). Some clones in this sample may be carry-over from other donors' samples. The V gene is TRBV27, the J gene TRBJ2-3, with D maybe TRBD2 (6 bases). The CDR3: CASSLGGLTITDTQYF. The CDR3 region has the DNA TGTGCCAGCAGTTTAGGGGGACTCACCATCACAGATACGCAGTATTTT.